The 25 T cell receptor beta chains reported below all come from one sample, sequenced in a study of metastatic and nonmetastatic thyroid tumors. There were no patients who had received any treatment before thyroid surgery. TCRdb reassembled clones from the PCR reads with MiXCR. The sample carries under 95,000 clones, around 7.8% recorded once. Material for sequencing was blood. These receptors originate from a female donor with papillary thyroid cancer or a benign thyroid nodule (not recorded which). Some clones in this sample may be carry-over from other donors' samples.

This clone was picked up many times. V is TRBV25-1 and J is TRBJ2-1; 10 positions agree with TRBD1. Germline V gene lookup returns CDR1 MGHDK and CDR2 SYGVNS. The CDR3 runs 16 residues. Unmatched junction bases numbered 18, after V lost 11 bases and J lost 8 bases. The CDR3 spells CASNKLGTGVSDEQFF. In DNA form, the CDR3 reads TGTGCCTCTAACAAGCTCGGGACAGGGGTTTCGGATGAGCAGTTCTTC.

This clone was seen many times. This chain joins TRBV5-1 and TRBJ2-7; 8 bases align to TRBD1. Germline loops: CDR1 SGHRS, CDR2 YFSETQ. This CDR3 has 15 amino acids. Trimming took 4 bases from V and 5 from J; bases not matched to a gene: 11. In DNA, the CDR3 is TGCGCCAGCAGCCAAAGGACAGGGAGTGTCGACGAGCAGTACTTC. Protein: CASSQRTGSVDEQYF.

This clone was observed many times. Different DNA sequences within this sample yield the same CDR3. The V and J genes are TRBV6-1 and TRBJ1-2; D is unresolved. The CDR3 spans 13 residues. CDR1 and CDR2 from the germline V gene are MNHNS and SASEGT. V shed 1 base and J shed 8 bases, with 11 bases lying between them. CDR3 in DNA: TGTGCCAGCAGTGAAGTGGCACCCGAAGGCTACACCTTC. It translates to CASSEVAPEGYTF.

A word on this clone: Being one base from a much bigger clone, this may be a read error. Other nucleotide sequences from this sample produce the same CDR3. This sequence joins TRBV6-4 and TRBJ2-1; 7 bases match TRBD1. The germline CDR1 and CDR2 sequences are MRHNA and SNTAGT. This CDR3 is 13 amino acids long. The CDR3 DNA follows: TGTGCCAGCAGCGACTCAGGGGGACATGAGCAGTTCTTC. It translates to CASSDSGGHEQFF.

This clone ranks as medium-sized. The rearrangement uses TRBV6-1 and TRBJ2-2; TRBD1 is a possible D gene (5 bases). The V gene's germline CDR1 is MNHNS and CDR2 SASEGT. CDR3 length: 14 amino acids. V was shortened by 4 bases and J by 6 bases, with 12 bases between the two germline ends. The CDR3 nucleotides read TGTGCCAGCAGTGGACAGCCTGGGGCCGGGGAGCTGTTTTTT. Protein product: CASSGQPGAGELFF.

The sample holds many counts of this clone. The V and J genes are TRBV20-1 and TRBJ2-7, with D perhaps TRBD2 (6 bases). CDR1 and CDR2 from the germline V gene are DFQATT and SNEGSKA (reference sequence). V was clipped by 5 bases and J by 3 bases, with 11 bases between them. The CDR3 totals 12 residues. The CDR3 spells CSASRELYEQYF. Written as DNA, the CDR3 is TGCAGTGCTTCCCGGGAGCTCTACGAGCAGTACTTC.

In its sample, this clone was seen a few times. The gene calls are TRBV6-1 and TRBJ2-3; D may be TRBD2 (5 bases). Germline-derived CDR1 and CDR2 are MNHNS and SASEGT. Trimming took off 9 bases at V and 5 bases at J, with 24 bases between the two ends. This CDR3 has 16 amino acids. CDR3 DNA: TGTGCCAGTAGTTCCGAGGGCCTGAAAGGTGAAGATACGCAGTATTTT. As protein: CASSSEGLKGEDTQYF.

Points on this clone: A much larger clone lies one base from this, so it may be a read error. V usage is TRBV7-9 and J usage is TRBJ2-6, with D unresolved. This CDR3 comprises 14 residues. Germline CDR1 SEHNR, CDR2 FQNEAQ (reference sequence). The CDR3 region has the DNA TGTGTCAGCAGCTTCAGCGTTGGGGCCAACGTCCTGACTTTC. It is translated as CVSSFSVGANVLTF.

The V and J genes are TRBV11-2 and TRBJ1-2, with D possibly TRBD1 on 6 matching bases. The CDR3 spans 15 residues. Trimming pared 4 bases from V and 4 bases from J, leaving 16 bases between. CDR1 SGHAT and CDR2 FQNNGV come from the germline V gene. The CDR3 coding sequence is TGTGCCAGCAGCTCACAGGGCATAGGGGCCTATGGCTACACCTTC. Translation gives CASSSQGIGAYGYTF.

There are a few counts of this clone. The CDR3 sequence: CASTRTGYTGELFF. CDR3 DNA: TGTGCCAGCACCAGGACAGGATACACCGGGGAGCTGTTTTTT. The rearrangement uses TRBV6-1 and TRBJ2-2, with TRBD1 matching over 7 bases. This CDR3 is 14 amino acids long. Germline assignment: CDR1 MNHNS and CDR2 SASEGT. V lost 7 bases to trimming and J lost 3 bases; unmatched junction nucleotides: 5.

At least ten counts were recorded for this clone. The chain combines TRBV4-1 with TRBJ1-5, with 8 bases that match TRBD1. Germline V gene data show CDR1 as MGHRA and CDR2 as YSYEKL. The junction had 0 bases not matched to a gene; V was cut back by 1 base and J by 4 bases. The CDR3 is 14 amino acids. CDR3 nucleotide sequence: TGCGCCAGCAGCCAAGGACAGGGGAATCAGCCCCAGCATTTT. As protein: CASSQGQGNQPQHF.

This clone has a count of ten or more. At one end the junction does not follow the germline gene, possibly because of a read error. This sequence joins TRBV6-1 and TRBJ2-7; weak D call: TRBD1 (6 bases). The germline V gene has CDR1 MNHNS and CDR2 SASEGT. The CDR3 is 12 residues long. The CDR3 here is CASSEGGNEQYF. The CDR3 bases are TGTGCCAGCAGCGAAGGGGGTAACGAGCAGTACTTC.

This clone was seen repeatedly, ten times or more. The rearrangement uses TRBV27 and TRBJ2-7; TRBD2 aligns across 8 bases. The ends lost 7 bases at V and 0 bases at J; junction bases unmatched: 5. The CDR3 covers 14 residues. Germline lookup yields CDR1 MNHEY and CDR2 SMNVEV (reference sequence). This chain's CDR3 is CASTHRGGSYEQYF. The CDR3 nucleotides read TGTGCCAGCACCCACCGGGGGGGCTCCTACGAGCAGTACTTC.

With regard to this clone: One base away lies a much larger clone, so this may be a sequencing read error. Other DNA sequences in this sample translate to the same CDR3. The chain employs TRBV9 and TRBJ1-1; D possibly corresponds to TRBD1 (6 bases). The ends were cut back, 0 bases at V and 0 bases at J, with 9 bases in the middle. The germline V gene encodes CDR1 SGDLS and CDR2 YYNGEE. This CDR3 region has 15 residues. The CDR3 sequence is CASSVGTDMNTEAFF. In DNA form, the CDR3 reads TGTGCCAGCAGCGTAGGGACAGACATGAACACTGAAGCTTTCTTT.

Many counts were recorded for this clone. The J gene is TRBJ2-1, the V gene TRBV7-3; the D is unclear. Trimming removed 0 bases at V and 8 bases at J, with 8 bases between. This CDR3 has 13 amino acids. Germline lookup yields CDR1 SGHTA and CDR2 FQGTGA. Here the CDR3 reads CASSLTSVDEQFF. CDR3 bases: TGTGCCAGCAGCTTAACTAGTGTGGATGAGCAGTTCTTC.

In its sample, this clone was seen many times. The J gene is TRBJ1-2, the V gene TRBV20-1; D not certain. The V and J ends lost 7 bases and 4 bases respectively, with 13 bases between them. This CDR3 is 12 amino acids long. From germline, CDR1 is DFQATT and CDR2 SNEGSKA (reference sequence). The CDR3, as DNA: TGCAGTGGAAGGTCTTGGGGCTATGGCTACACCTTC. Its translation is CSGRSWGYGYTF.

J is TRBJ2-1 and V is TRBV5-1, with 11 nucleotides matching TRBD2. The CDR3 has 15 amino acids. The J segment lost 4 bases and the V segment lost 5 bases, leaving 5 bases of the junction unmatched. CDR1 and CDR2 (germline): SGHRS, YFSETQ. CDR3 coding DNA: TGCGCCAGCAGTCGGACTAGCGGGTTTTACAATGAGCAGTTCTTC. Its translation is CASSRTSGFYNEQFF.

This clone was counted at least ten times. The gene calls are TRBV5-1 and TRBJ1-6; 9 bases agree with TRBD1. The ends lost 4 bases at V and 7 bases at J; junction bases unmatched: 6. The CDR3 is 15 amino acids. CDR1 is SGHRS, CDR2 YFSETQ, per germline. The CDR3: CASSKLQGANSPLHF. CDR3 DNA sequence: TGCGCCAGCAGCAAGCTACAGGGGGCGAATTCACCCCTCCACTTT. Using reference TRBV5-1 and TRBJ1-6 for the parts outside the CDR3, the full variable domain is KAGVTQTPRYLIKTRGQQVTLSCSPISGHRSVSWYQQTPGQGLQFLFEYFSETQRNKGNFPGRFSGRQFSNSRSEMNVSTLELGDSALYLCASSKLQGANSPLHFGNGTRLTVT.

This clone was seen at least ten times. The chain is built from TRBV19 and TRBJ1-1; maybe TRBD1 (5 bases). V shed 7 bases and J shed 8 bases, with 17 bases lying between them. The CDR3 contains 13 residues. In germline, CDR1 is LNHDA, CDR2 SQIVND (reference sequence). CDR3 bases: TGTGCCAGTACTCTAGGGGACCTCAGGGAAGCTTTCTTT. The encoded protein is CASTLGDLREAFF.

In the case of this clone: A much larger clone sits a single nucleotide away, making a read error possible. Different DNA sequences within this sample yield the same CDR3. The chain has TRBV29-1 and TRBJ1-1; a possible D gene is TRBD1 (5 bases). The CDR3 is made up of 13 amino acids. Germline values: CDR1 SQVTM, CDR2 ANQGSEA. V was cut by 7 bases and J by 4 bases, with 16 bases left in between. In DNA form, the CDR3 reads TGCAGCGGCACAACGACGGGGGGCACTGAAGCTTTCTTT. This sequence encodes CSGTTTGGTEAFF.

The chain employs TRBV10-3 and TRBJ2-3; 7 nucleotides line up with TRBD2. CDR1 ENHRY and CDR2 SYGVKD come from the germline V gene. Trimming at V came to 5 bases and at J to 2 bases, leaving 4 bases not matched to a gene. CDR3 length: 14 amino acids. This CDR3 reads CAISSGGSTDTQYF. For the CDR3, the DNA is TGTGCCATCAGTTCGGGGGGATCCACAGATACGCAGTATTTT.

This clone was recorded many times. The chain joins TRBV24-1 to TRBJ2-4; 7 bases are shared with TRBD1. The trim removed 3 bases at V and 5 bases at J, leaving 9 bases unmatched. The CDR3 length is 16 residues. Germline loops: CDR1 KGHDR, CDR2 SFDVKD. The DNA for the CDR3 is TGTGCCACCAGTGATGCTTTAACAGGGGAAGAAAACATTCAGTACTTC. Translating gives CATSDALTGEENIQYF.

This chain joins TRBV7-9 and TRBJ1-1, with a weak D call TRBD1 (5 bases). CDR3 size: 15 residues. Trimming pared 5 bases from V and 5 bases from J, leaving 18 bases between. CDR1 is SEHNR, CDR2 FQNEAQ, per germline (reference sequence). The CDR3 bases are TGTGCCAGCAGCCCCTGGAACAGTGAGGGGACTGAAGCTTTCTTT. It is translated as CASSPWNSEGTEAFF.

This clone was picked up many times. One junction end does not reproduce the germline sequence, and a read error may be involved. CDR3 nucleotides: TGTGCCAGCAGTCCGCGACATCTCGATTATGACTACACCTTC. Translation gives CASSPRHLDYDYTF. J is TRBJ1-2 and V is TRBV12-3 or TRBV12-4; D unresolved. This CDR3 is 14 amino acids long.

This chain connects TRBV12-3 or TRBV12-4 to TRBJ1-2, with D perhaps TRBD1 (6 bases). There are 14 residues in the CDR3. Trimming removed 3 bases at V and 8 bases at J, with 16 bases between. The chain's CDR3 is CASSLGGAGYGYTF. The DNA of the CDR3 is TGTGCCAGCAGTTTGGGGGGCGCGGGTTACGGCTACACCTTC.